The rows below give T cell receptor beta chains drawn from one sample of a study of human T cells and chemical hapten exposure. TCRdb reprocessed the RACE reads via MiXCR and lists one record per CDR3 protein. The profile covers 25,000 to 35,000 distinct CDR3 sequences, with approximately 5.8% appearing a single time and 5.6% taken by the ten largest. The sample in question was whole blood, obtained in connection with sensitization to the hapten diphenylcyclopropenone (DPC). These receptor sequences come from a man aged 25 to 40 with alopecia areata. Some clones in this sample may be carry-over from other donors' samples. The CDR3 runs from the conserved cysteine through the conserved F or W. D genes are given only for firm matches. Size is omitted from some rows. Given values are once, few, many or a class for expanded clones.

>TRBJ2-7|many|TRBD2|TRBV10-3
TGTGCCATCAGTGAGTCTGAGGGAGGGCCCTACGAGCAGTACTTC
CAISESEGGPYEQYF
>TRBJ1-5|-|-|TRBV6-2/TRBV6-3
TGTGCCAGCAGTTACGGGGGGGCCGGAGGGCCCCAGCATTTT
CASSYGGAGGPQHF
>TRBJ1-1|many|-|TRBV14
TGTGCCAGCAGCCCTCCCGGGACTGTTGAAGGGACTGAAGCTTTCTTT
CASSPPGTVEGTEAFF
>TRBJ2-7|many|-|TRBV3-1
TGTGCCAGCAGCCGAGAGACAGGTGCCGAGCAGTACTTC
CASSRETGAEQYF
>TRBJ1-6|many|-|TRBV12-3/TRBV12-4
TGTGCCAGCAGTTTAGTGGGCTCACCCCTCCACTTT
CASSLVGSPLHF
>TRBJ2-5|few|TRBD1|TRBV29-1
TGCAGCGTGGACAGGGGGCCGGTAGAGACCCAGTACTTC
CSVDRGPVETQYF
>TRBJ2-3|many|-|TRBV18
TGTGCCAGCTCACCAGGGGGTGGCACAGATACGCAGTATTTT
CASSPGGGTDTQYF
>TRBJ1-4|many|-|TRBV5-1
TGCGCCAGCAGCTCAGGGGACGGCCGCGATCGTGAAAAACTGTTTTTT
CASSSGDGRDREKLFF
>TRBJ2-3|-|TRBD2|TRBV7-2
TGTGCCAGCAGCTCTCGACTAGCGGGACGAGATACGCAGTATTTT
CASSSRLAGRDTQYF
>TRBJ2-5|many|TRBD2|TRBV18
TGTGCCAGCTCACCCCCATTTTCTCCTAGCGGGGGGCTCCAAGAGACCCAGTACTTC
CASSPPFSPSGGLQETQYF
>TRBJ2-2|medium-sized|TRBD1|TRBV12-5
TGTGCTAGTGGTTCGATACCGGGACAGGGGGACAACGGGGAGCTGTTTTTT
CASGSIPGQGDNGELFF
>TRBJ2-5|-|TRBD2|TRBV4-3
TGCGCCAGCAGCCAGAGCGGGAGGGGGCAAGAGACCCAGTACTTC
CASSQSGRGQETQYF
>TRBJ2-1|many|-|TRBV14
TGTGCCAGCAGCCAAGCGGCCTTAGTTTACAATGAGCAGTTCTTC
CASSQAALVYNEQFF
>TRBJ2-5|many|TRBD2|TRBV29-1
TGCAGCGGGGTTAGCGGGGAAGAGACCCAGTACTTC
CSGVSGEETQYF
>TRBJ1-1|many|-|TRBV12-3/TRBV12-4
TGTGCCAGCCACAGCGGGCTTTGGACTGAAGCTTTCTTT
CASHSGLWTEAFF
>TRBJ1-6|many|-|TRBV19
TGTGCCAGTGCGGACCTCTCCTATAATTCACCCCTCCACTTT
CASADLSYNSPLHF
>TRBJ2-2|-|-|TRBV6-5
-
CASSSGQGAGTGELFFGELFF
>TRBJ2-1|many|TRBD2|TRBV29-1
TGCAGCGGCCTTAGCGGGAGAAACAATGAGCAGTTCTTC
CSGLSGRNNEQFF
>TRBJ2-1|many|TRBD2|TRBV27
TGTGCCAGCAGCACTAGCGGGAGGTCAATCAATGAGCAGTTCTTC
CASSTSGRSINEQFF
>TRBJ1-1|many|-|TRBV30
TGTGCCTGGAGCCGTTCCGGGCAGGGAGAAGCTTTCTTT
CAWSRSGQGEAFF
>TRBJ2-5|many|-|TRBV20-1
TGCAGTGCTACCCGGGACTCCCCGCAAGAGACCCAGTACTTC
CSATRDSPQETQYF
>TRBJ2-5|many|TRBD1|TRBV29-1
TGCAGCGTTGAAAGGGACAGGGGGGGTGGAGAGACCCAGTACTTC
CSVERDRGGGETQYF
>TRBJ2-1|medium-sized|TRBD1|TRBV2
TGTGCCAGCAGTGGACAGGGTTACAATGAGCAGTTCTTC
CASSGQGYNEQFF
>TRBJ1-2|many|-|TRBV5-8
TGTGCCAGCAGCTTGCCCGGGTCGAAGGCTTATGGCTACACCTTC
CASSLPGSKAYGYTF
>TRBJ2-1|many|-|TRBV18
TGTGCCAGCTCACCATGGGACACTCTGCGCAATGAGCAGTTCTTC
CASSPWDTLRNEQFF
>TRBJ2-3|many|TRBD2|TRBV7-6
TGTGCCAGCAGCCCGGGACTAGCGGGAGGTGGGGCAGATACGCAGTATTTT
CASSPGLAGGGADTQYF